This T cell receptor beta chain was observed in a study of blood T cell repertoires in COVID-19. This CDR3 region has 14 residues. Trimming at V came to 2 bases and at J to 13 bases, leaving 12 bases not matched to a gene. CDR1 is SGHDN and CDR2 is FVKESK in the germline V gene. Profiled with immunoSEQ multiplex PCR; TCRdb holds only in-frame clones, not every one. The sample contains some 130,000 clones, roughly 90% of which appear only once. The origin of this receptor is a man in his fifties or sixties with COVID-19, enrolled during active disease. This rearrangement joins TRBV14 to TRBJ2-3, with TRBD2 matching over 7 bases. Sequencing used peripheral blood. The CDR3: CASSQTGEGGWEYF. CDR3 DNA sequence: TGTGCCAGCAGCCAAACCGGGGAGGGCGGATGGGAGTATTTT.